The present TCR beta chain was sequenced within a study of T-cell memory formation after mild COVID-19. TCRdb ran MiXCR on the 5' RACE reads and lists one entry per CDR3 protein. The repertoire holds about 320,000 distinct CDR3 sequences, with over 11% as singletons. This clonotype occurred a few times. The CDR3 extends over 14 amino acids. V was trimmed by 5 bases and J by 6 bases, leaving 14 bases between them. CDR1 is SGHTA and CDR2 is FQGNSA in the germline V gene. The chain has TRBV7-2 and TRBJ2-1; D gene unclear. This TCR was sampled from a man younger than 30 who had mild COVID-19 (a few samples of this study predate the infection). Cell type and time point are not known. The sequencing input was PBMCs or a T cell subset sorted from them (not recorded which). The CDR3 protein is CASSPPGRFNEQFF. CDR3 nucleotides: TGTGCCAGCAGCCCCCCTGGCAGGTTCAATGAGCAGTTCTTC.